This record covers a single T cell receptor beta chain. Its matching antigen is unknown. In building TCR beta libraries, iRepertoire HTBI primers were used together with Arm-PCR of CDR3 regions. In TCRdb, the multiplex PCR reads were re-called with MiXCR into one record per CDR3 protein. The repertoire consists of over 350,000 distinct CDR3 sequences, with less than 25% occurring once and the leading ten covering around 21%. This sample was included in a study of regulatory T cells in long-lasting Graves disease. Findings and caveats of the study: Thyroid tissue went unexamined; only peripheral blood was analyzed.

Time point given: persistent/refractory GD, antithyroid drugs over 5 years with positive TRAb. Preparation of the TCR library used RNA extracted from PBMCs. The source of the patients was an endocrinology department in Xi'an, China. CDR3 size: 16 residues. V lost 5 bases and J 2 bases, leaving 15 bases between the germline ends. Germline V gene lookup returns CDR1 MNHNS and CDR2 SASEGT. This chain uses TRBV6-1 with TRBJ2-2, with D possibly matching TRBD2 (7 bases). The TCR originated in a female donor with Graves disease. This sample comprised peripheral blood mononuclear cells (PBMCs), obtained when the disease was refractory, from a patient treated with antithyroid drugs. The CDR3 protein is CASSQRGGKNTGELFF. CDR3 DNA: TGTGCCAGCAGTCAGAGGGGGGGCAAAAACACCGGGGAGCTGTTTTTT.